The 25 T cell receptor beta chains reported below all come from one sample, sequenced in a study of OX40 agonist ivuxolimab in advanced cancers. Clones were sequenced by immunoSEQ multiplex PCR, and TCRdb holds only the in-frame ones, with some missing. Among about 93,000 clones, around 90% were seen once, and the ten largest hold around 0.54%. This material consisted of CD4+ or CD8+ T cells sorted from blood, taken in a trial of the OX40 agonist ivuxolimab. The source of these receptors is an adult with an advanced solid tumor such as melanoma, head and neck, liver or kidney cancer.

The chain combines TRBV5-1 with TRBJ2-1; 7 nucleotides line up with TRBD1. With V trimmed by 1 base and J by 5 bases, 9 bases remained unmatched. The CDR3 length is 16 residues. The germline V gene encodes CDR1 SGHRS and CDR2 YFSETQ. The CDR3 DNA sequence: TGCGCCAGCAGCTTGACCGTCAGGGGGAAAAACAATGAGCAGTTCTTC. It codes for CASSLTVRGKNNEQFF.

The CDR3 DNA is TGCAGTGCTAGGAAGGAAACTGAAGCTTTCTTT. Residues: CSARKETEAFF. V gene TRBV20-1 combines with J gene TRBJ1-1, with D unclear. Trimming removed 3 bases at V and 5 bases at J, with 7 bases between. This CDR3 spans 11 amino acids. The V gene's germline CDR1 is DFQATT and CDR2 SNEGSKA (reference sequence).

The chain links TRBV29-1 to TRBJ2-5; TRBD1 agrees at 7 bases. V was pared by 4 bases and J by 4 bases, with 3 bases of the junction left unmatched. Per germline, CDR1 SQVTM and CDR2 ANQGSEA. The CDR3 is 12 residues long. CDR3 sequence: CSVAGQLETQYF. Written as DNA, the CDR3 is TGCAGCGTTGCGGGACAGCTAGAGACCCAGTACTTC.

The table lists this clone with a count of one. This chain links TRBV5-1 with TRBJ2-2, with D tentatively TRBD1 (6 bases). Germline CDR1 is SGHRS and CDR2 is YFSETQ. Deletions cut 2 bases from V and 0 bases from J, with 20 bases between. This CDR3 contains 19 residues. The DNA of the CDR3 is TGCGCCAGCAGCTTCCCGGTACAGACAGGTCTTACGAACACCGGGGAGCTGTTTTTT. Residues: CASSFPVQTGLTNTGELFF.

The V and J genes are TRBV19 and TRBJ2-2, with 9 bases that match TRBD1. Germline V gene sequence: CDR1 LNHDA, CDR2 SQIVND (reference sequence). This CDR3 spans 14 amino acids. Trimming at V came to 9 bases and at J to 3 bases, leaving 5 bases not matched to a gene. CDR3 region: CASRDRAYTGELFF. CDR3 nucleotides: TGTGCCAGCCGGGACAGGGCGTACACCGGGGAGCTGTTTTTT.

The rearrangement links TRBV11-3 to TRBJ1-1; D remains unclear. V shed 4 bases and J shed 4 bases, with 7 bases lying between them. CDR1 is SGHNT, CDR2 YENEEA, per germline. The CDR3 spans 12 residues. The CDR3 reads CASSSTSTEAFF. The CDR3 DNA reads TGTGCCAGCAGCTCTACTAGCACTGAAGCTTTCTTT.

The chain combines TRBV5-8 with TRBJ1-1; 8 bases match TRBD1. The CDR3 length is 14 residues. Trimming took 4 bases from V and 1 from J; bases not matched to a gene: 3. CDR1 and CDR2 (germline): SGHTS, YDEGEE. CDR3: CASSAGQENTEAFF. The CDR3 region has the DNA TGTGCCAGCAGCGCGGGACAGGAGAACACTGAAGCTTTCTTT.

The chain is built from TRBV5-4 and TRBJ2-5; 11 bases agree with TRBD1. Trimming removed 1 base from V and 5 bases from J; junction bases left unmatched: 7. The CDR3 length is 16 residues. CDR1 is SGHNT, CDR2 YYREEE, per germline (reference sequence). CDR3 sequence reads: CASSLFRTGGDETQYF. As DNA, the CDR3 is TGTGCCAGCAGCTTGTTTAGGACAGGGGGCGATGAGACCCAGTACTTC.

The J gene is TRBJ2-1, the V gene TRBV6-1; D might be TRBD1 or TRBD2, each matching 5 bases. CDR3 size: 12 residues. Per the germline V gene, CDR1 is MNHNS and CDR2 is SASEGT. V was cut by 3 bases and J by 8 bases, with 8 bases left in between. CDR3: CASSDRDHEQFF. As DNA, the CDR3 is TGTGCCAGCAGTGACAGGGACCATGAGCAGTTCTTC.

This chain joins TRBV2 and TRBJ2-1; 8 bases line up with TRBD2. Germline assignment: CDR1 SNHLY and CDR2 FYNNEI. The CDR3 extends over 12 amino acids. Trimming at V came to 8 bases and at J to 7 bases, leaving 4 bases not matched to a gene. The chain's CDR3 is CASLSGGNEQFF. The CDR3 DNA is TGTGCCAGCTTAAGCGGGGGTAATGAGCAGTTCTTC.

This chain connects TRBV27 to TRBJ2-5, with 8 positions matching TRBD2. This CDR3 region has 18 residues. Germline CDR1 reads MNHEY; CDR2 reads SMNVEV (reference sequence). V lost 4 bases and J lost 4; bases outside the gene matches: 17. The CDR3 here is CASSSYPSTSAGGETQYF. The CDR3 region has the DNA TGTGCCAGCAGTTCTTACCCCTCGACTAGCGCCGGGGGAGAGACCCAGTACTTC.

The chain is built from TRBV7-3 and TRBJ2-5, with 9 bases that match TRBD1. Germline CDR1 is SGHTA and CDR2 is FQGTGA. Trimming cost V 5 bases and J 5 bases; bases outside gene matches: 9. CDR3 length: 15 amino acids. The CDR3 is CASSLKTGGTETQYF. The CDR3 DNA is TGTGCCAGCAGCCTAAAGACAGGGGGGACGGAGACCCAGTACTTC.

To note about this clone: Other nucleotide sequences in the sample specify the same CDR3. DNA for the CDR3: TGCGCCAGCAGCCAATCAGGGGACACTGAAGCTTTCTTT. This sequence encodes CASSQSGDTEAFF. This chain links TRBV4-1 with TRBJ1-1; D perhaps matches TRBD1 (6 bases). The germline V gene has CDR1 MGHRA and CDR2 YSYEKL. CDR3 length equals 13 residues. The V gene lost 2 bases and the J gene lost 3 bases, with 7 bases spanning the gap.

CDR3 sequence reads: CASSSRDLPSGGSLNEQYF. The CDR3 region has the DNA TGCGCCAGCAGCTCCAGGGACCTACCCAGCGGGGGTTCTCTAAACGAGCAGTACTTC. The chain carries TRBV5-1 and TRBJ2-7; 8 bases agree with TRBD2. The CDR3 runs 19 residues. Germline V gives CDR1 SGHRS, CDR2 YFSETQ. V lost 3 bases to trimming and J lost 5 bases; unmatched junction nucleotides: 22. The entire variable domain, with the rest obtained from reference TRBV5-1 and TRBJ2-7, is as follows: KAGVTQTPRYLIKTRGQQVTLSCSPISGHRSVSWYQQTPGQGLQFLFEYFSETQRNKGNFPGRFSGRQFSNSRSEMNVSTLELGDSALYLCASSSRDLPSGGSLNEQYFGPGTRLTVT.

The chain uses TRBV7-3 and TRBJ2-2; maybe TRBD2 (5 bases). Germline assignment: CDR1 SGHTA and CDR2 FQGTGA. The CDR3 is 15 residues long. V shed 5 bases and J shed 6 bases, with 16 bases lying between them. For the CDR3, the DNA is TGTGCCAGCAGCCAGCAGCTCGAGGGTGCCGGGGAGCTGTTTTTT. Amino acid sequence: CASSQQLEGAGELFF. Drawing the rest from reference TRBV7-3 and TRBJ2-2, the complete variable domain is GAGVSQTPSNKVTEKGKYVELRCDPISGHTALYWYRQSLGQGPEFLIYFQGTGAADDSGLPNDRFFAVRPEGSVSTLKIQRTERGDSAVYLCASSQQLEGAGELFFGEGSRLTVL.

The chain is built from TRBV30 and TRBJ1-4; D call uncertain. The CDR3 consists of 13 residues. V lost 4 bases, J lost 3 bases, and 9 bases lay in between. Germline V CDR1 and CDR2: GTSNPN, SVGIG (reference sequence). CDR3 protein: CAWTRDSNEKLFF. In DNA, the CDR3 is TGTGCCTGGACCCGCGACTCTAATGAAAAACTGTTTTTT.

The chain has TRBV18 and TRBJ2-1, with 12 bases identical to TRBD2. Looked up from germline, CDR1 is KGHSH and CDR2 is LQKENI. Trimming cost V 2 bases and J 2 bases; bases outside gene matches: 10. The CDR3 runs 19 residues. The CDR3 region has the DNA TGTGCCAGCTCACCAACGGGGACTAGCGGGTTAGGCCCCTACAATGAGCAGTTCTTC. Amino acid sequence: CASSPTGTSGLGPYNEQFF.

V usage is TRBV7-3 and J usage is TRBJ2-3, with D possibly matching TRBD1 (6 bases). The CDR3 is 16 amino acids. CDR1 and CDR2 from the germline V gene are SGHTA and FQGTGA. With 5 bases removed from V and 2 bases from J, the gap between germline ends came to 17 bases. The CDR3: CASSPTLTGHTDTQYF. The CDR3 nucleotides are TGTGCCAGCAGCCCGACCCTCACAGGGCACACAGATACGCAGTATTTT.

J is TRBJ2-5 and V is TRBV6-6; perhaps D is TRBD1 or TRBD2 (6 bases each). Germline CDR1 MNHNY, CDR2 SVGAGI (reference sequence). Trimming left V 5 bases short and J 10 bases short, with 26 bases between. The CDR3 is 16 amino acids. In DNA, the CDR3 is TGTGCCAGCAGTCCTAGGACCGGGACACGCGGGGAGGTCCAGTACTTC. This sequence encodes CASSPRTGTRGEVQYF.

This chain uses TRBV27 with TRBJ2-7; no definite D call. Trimming stripped 4 bases from V and 2 bases from J, with 12 bases between. CDR3 length equals 14 residues. The germline CDR1 and CDR2 sequences are MNHEY and SMNVEV (reference sequence). CDR3 amino acids: CASSSPGLTYEQYF. As DNA, the CDR3 is TGTGCCAGCAGTTCCCCGGGCCTCACCTACGAGCAGTACTTC.

The chain carries TRBV19 and TRBJ2-2; TRBD1 matches at 7 bases. Germline lookup yields CDR1 LNHDA and CDR2 SQIVND (reference sequence). J gave up 7 bases and V 6 bases, and 5 bases lay outside the gene matches. This CDR3 spans 13 amino acids. The CDR3 DNA sequence: TGTGCCAGTAGACAGGGGCAGGACGGGGAGCTGTTTTTT. Encoded protein: CASRQGQDGELFF.

The genes are TRBV18 and TRBJ1-4, with 7 bases aligning to TRBD1. The CDR3 contains 15 residues. CDR1 and CDR2 (germline): KGHSH, LQKENI. V lost 2 bases and J lost 5; bases outside the gene matches: 5. The CDR3 loop is CASSPGWTGNEKLFF. For the CDR3, the DNA is TGTGCCAGCTCACCAGGCTGGACAGGAAATGAAAAACTGTTTTTT. The entire variable domain, with the rest obtained from reference TRBV18 and TRBJ1-4, is as follows: NAGVMQNPRHLVRRRGQEARLRCSPMKGHSHVYWYRQLPEEGLKFMVYLQKENIIDESGMPKERFSAEFPKEGPSILRIQQVVRGDSAAYFCASSPGWTGNEKLFFGSGTQLSVL.

The chain employs TRBV30 and TRBJ1-2; TRBD1 might be the D (5 bases). The CDR3 runs 14 residues. V shed 0 bases and J shed 8 bases, with 16 bases lying between them. Per germline, CDR1 GTSNPN and CDR2 SVGIG (reference sequence). CDR3 sequence: CAWSVPGDWVGYTF. The CDR3 DNA follows: TGTGCCTGGAGTGTACCGGGGGACTGGGTAGGCTACACCTTC. Full variable domain (remainder filled in from reference TRBV30 and TRBJ1-2): SQTIHQWPATLVQPVGSPLSLECTVEGTSNPNLYWYRQAAGRGLQLLFYSVGIGQISSEVPQNLSASRPQDRQFILSSKKLLLSDSGFYLCAWSVPGDWVGYTFGSGTRLTVV.

V and J are TRBV5-4 and TRBJ2-1; D may be TRBD2 (5 bases). V was trimmed by 0 bases and J by 3 bases, leaving 7 bases between them. This CDR3 has 14 amino acids. Germline lookup yields CDR1 SGHNT and CDR2 YYREEE (reference sequence). CDR3 nucleotide sequence: TGTGCCAGCAGCTTGGGAGGGCACTACAATGAGCAGTTCTTC. Translating gives CASSLGGHYNEQFF.

The chain joins TRBV25-1 to TRBJ2-2, with unresolved D. CDR3 length equals 14 residues. Germline assignment: CDR1 MGHDK and CDR2 SYGVNS. Trimming left V 5 bases short and J 7 bases short, with 14 bases between. CDR3 nucleotides: TGTGCCAGCAGTCTCCTCACCGGTGTCGGGGAGCTGTTTTTT. It specifies CASSLLTGVGELFF. Looking up the rest from reference TRBV25-1 and TRBJ2-2 gives the full variable domain: EADIYQTPRYLVIGTGKKITLECSQTMGHDKMYWYQQDPGMELHLIHYSYGVNSTEKGDLSSESTVSRIRTEHFPLTLESARPSHTSQYLCASSLLTGVGELFFGEGSRLTVL.